These 2 T cell receptor beta chains share one sample of origin, sequenced in a study of T cell responses to AZD1222 COVID-19 vaccine. Method: immunoSEQ multiplex PCR; TCRdb's copy keeps in-frame clones and lacks some. The data contain 150,000 or so clones, roughly 92% of them singletons. The source material was peripheral blood, sampled on day 0 of AZD1222 vaccination. Receptors were obtained from an adult in good health.

The chain combines TRBV19 with TRBJ1-2; D uncertain. Trimming cost V 4 bases and J 5 bases, with 17 bases left between them. Germline values: CDR1 LNHDA, CDR2 SQIVND (reference sequence). The CDR3 consists of 15 residues. This CDR3 reads CASSNLGRLPYGYTF. CDR3 DNA sequence: TGTGCCAGTAGTAATCTCGGCAGACTACCGTATGGCTACACCTTC.

V usage is TRBV4-1 and J usage is TRBJ2-5, with 10 bases identical to TRBD2. This CDR3 contains 17 residues. Trimming took 0 bases from V and 3 from J; bases not matched to a gene: 7. The germline V gene encodes CDR1 MGHRA and CDR2 YSYEKL. In nucleotides, the CDR3 is TGCGCCAGCAGCCAAGAAAGAGTAGCGGGAGGCAAAGAGACCCAGTACTTC. Translating gives CASSQERVAGGKETQYF.